Reported below is one TCR beta chain. Genomic DNA provided the template from which TCR beta VDJ and CDR3 profiles were obtained. One entry per CDR3 protein, called by TCRdb with MiXCR from the reads. There are hundreds of thousands of distinct CDR3 sequences in the sample; approximately 50% occur only once, and 7% to 10% lies in the top ten. The sample originates from a study of CD8+CD57+ T cells in acquired aplastic anemia. Germline lookup yields CDR1 LNHDA and CDR2 SQIVND (reference sequence). The V gene end was trimmed by 0 bases and the J gene end by 3 bases; junction bases not matched to a gene: 4. The CDR3 consists of 15 residues. All sequencing subjects had displayed CD8+CD57+ cell expansion on flow cytometry.

The origin of this receptor is a human donor with aplastic anemia. The rearrangement joins TRBV19 to TRBJ2-7; TRBD1 matches at 8 bases. Sequenced input: sorted CD4+, CD8+, or CD8+CD57+ T cells (not recorded which) from PBMCs. CDR3 coding DNA: TGTGCCAGTAGTATAGAGGCAGGGGGCGTCTACGAGCAGTACTTC. This codes for CASSIEAGGVYEQYF.